Sequencing of this T cell receptor (beta chain) was carried out in a study of siplizumab effects on memory and regulatory T cells. Study-wide results and caveats: Siplizumab produced a significant drop in alloreactive sequences attributable to unstimulated CD4+ memory cells. Many proliferating CD4+ or CD8+ clones remained unclassified. Roughly 75-96% of them could not be assigned either a naive or a memory phenotype. A minor share of alloreactive clones matched unstimulated subsets.

Sequencing used immunoSEQ multiplex PCR; TCRdb keeps in-frame clones, though not all of them. Among 100,000 or so clones listed, roughly 94% were seen once. As to this clone: Antigen unknown.

The V gene lost 0 bases and the J gene lost 7 bases, with 7 bases spanning the gap. CDR3 size: 14 residues. Germline lookup yields CDR1 LNHNV and CDR2 YYDKDF (reference sequence). The material sequenced was non-Treg CD4+ T cells sorted from blood. The V and J genes are TRBV15 and TRBJ1-6; no clear D. This receptor was taken from a human donor in good health. DNA of the CDR3: TGTGCCACCAGCAGAGACGCGGCAAATTCACCCCTCCACTTT. Translated, it gives CATSRDAANSPLHF.